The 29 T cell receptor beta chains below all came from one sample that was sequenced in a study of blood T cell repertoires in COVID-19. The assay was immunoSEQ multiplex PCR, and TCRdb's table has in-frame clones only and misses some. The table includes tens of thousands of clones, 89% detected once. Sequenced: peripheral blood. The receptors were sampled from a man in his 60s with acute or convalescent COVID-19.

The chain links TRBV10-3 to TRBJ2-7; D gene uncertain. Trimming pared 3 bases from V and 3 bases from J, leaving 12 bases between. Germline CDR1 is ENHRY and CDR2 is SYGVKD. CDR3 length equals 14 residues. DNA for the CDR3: TGTGCCATCAGTGAACCGAGGTTGAACTACGAGCAGTACTTC. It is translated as CAISEPRLNYEQYF.

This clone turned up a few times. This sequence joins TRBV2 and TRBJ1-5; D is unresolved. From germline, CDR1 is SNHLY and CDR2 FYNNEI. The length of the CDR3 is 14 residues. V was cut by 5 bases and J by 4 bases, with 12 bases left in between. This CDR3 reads CASSPVMRNQPQHF. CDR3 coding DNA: TGTGCCAGCAGTCCCGTCATGCGTAATCAGCCCCAGCATTTT. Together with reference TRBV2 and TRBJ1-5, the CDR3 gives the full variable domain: EPEVTQTPSHQVTQMGQEVILRCVPISNHLYFYWYRQILGQKVEFLVSFYNNEISEKSEIFDDQFSVERPDGSNFTLKIRSTKLEDSAMYFCASSPVMRNQPQHFGDGTRLSIL.

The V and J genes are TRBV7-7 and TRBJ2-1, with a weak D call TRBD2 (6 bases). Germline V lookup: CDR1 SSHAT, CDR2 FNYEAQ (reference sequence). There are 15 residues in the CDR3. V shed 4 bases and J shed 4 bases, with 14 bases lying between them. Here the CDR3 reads CASSSAVGRYNEQFF. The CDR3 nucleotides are TGTGCCAGCAGCTCGGCTGTTGGGAGGTACAATGAGCAGTTCTTC.

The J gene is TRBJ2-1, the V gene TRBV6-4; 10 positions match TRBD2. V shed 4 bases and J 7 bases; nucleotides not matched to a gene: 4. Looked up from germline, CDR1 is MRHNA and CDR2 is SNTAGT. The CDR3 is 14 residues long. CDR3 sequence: CASSASGGGNEQFF. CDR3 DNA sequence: TGTGCCAGCAGTGCTAGCGGGGGAGGAAATGAGCAGTTCTTC.

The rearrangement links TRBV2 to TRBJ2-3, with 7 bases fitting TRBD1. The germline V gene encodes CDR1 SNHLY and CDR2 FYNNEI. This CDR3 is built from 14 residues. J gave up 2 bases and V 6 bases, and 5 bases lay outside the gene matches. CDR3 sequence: CASSLGQTTDTQYF. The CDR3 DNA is TGTGCCAGCAGCCTGGGACAGACCACAGATACGCAGTATTTT.

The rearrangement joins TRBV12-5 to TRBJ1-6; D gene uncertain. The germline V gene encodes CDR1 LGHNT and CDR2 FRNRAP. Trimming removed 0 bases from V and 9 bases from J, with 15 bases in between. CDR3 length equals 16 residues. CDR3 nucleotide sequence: TGTGCTAGTGGTTTGGTAGAGGGAGTTCGACTTTCACCCCTCCACTTT. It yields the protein CASGLVEGVRLSPLHF.

The DNA for the CDR3 is TGTGCCAGCTCCGGACTAGCGGGGCGGAACGAGCAGTACTTC. Translation gives CASSGLAGRNEQYF. The chain couples TRBV18 to TRBJ2-7; 12 bases match TRBD2. The CDR3 spans 14 residues. Germline assignment: CDR1 KGHSH and CDR2 LQKENI. V lost 6 bases, J lost 5 bases, and 5 bases stayed unmatched.

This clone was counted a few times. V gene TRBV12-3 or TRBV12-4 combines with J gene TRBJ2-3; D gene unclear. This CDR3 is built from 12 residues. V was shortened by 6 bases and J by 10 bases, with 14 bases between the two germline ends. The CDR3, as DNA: TGTGCCAGCAGCCCCCTGCCGGGTGCGCAGTATTTT. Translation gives CASSPLPGAQYF.

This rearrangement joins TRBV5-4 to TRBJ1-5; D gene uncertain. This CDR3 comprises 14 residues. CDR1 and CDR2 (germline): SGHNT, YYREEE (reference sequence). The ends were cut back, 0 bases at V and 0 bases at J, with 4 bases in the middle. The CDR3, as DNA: TGTGCCAGCAGCTTGGACGGTAGCAATCAGCCCCAGCATTTT. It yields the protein CASSLDGSNQPQHF.

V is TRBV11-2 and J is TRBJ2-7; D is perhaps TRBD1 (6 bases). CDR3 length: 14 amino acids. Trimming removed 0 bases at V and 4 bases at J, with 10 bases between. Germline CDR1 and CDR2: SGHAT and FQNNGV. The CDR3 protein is CASSLDLGAYEQYF. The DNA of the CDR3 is TGTGCCAGCAGCTTAGATCTGGGGGCGTACGAGCAGTACTTC.

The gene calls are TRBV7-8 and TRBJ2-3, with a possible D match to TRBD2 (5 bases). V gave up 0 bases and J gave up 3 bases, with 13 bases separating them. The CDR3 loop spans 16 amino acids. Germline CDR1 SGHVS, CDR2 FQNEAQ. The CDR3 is CASSLANSWRTDTQYF. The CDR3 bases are TGTGCCAGCAGCTTAGCGAACAGTTGGAGGACAGATACGCAGTATTTT.

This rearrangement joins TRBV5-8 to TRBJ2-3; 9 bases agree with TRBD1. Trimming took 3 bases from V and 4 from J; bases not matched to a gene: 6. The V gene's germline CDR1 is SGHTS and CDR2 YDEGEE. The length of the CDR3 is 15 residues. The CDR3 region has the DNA TGTGCCAGCAGCTGGCAGACAGGGGGAGCAGATACGCAGTATTTT. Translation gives CASSWQTGGADTQYF.

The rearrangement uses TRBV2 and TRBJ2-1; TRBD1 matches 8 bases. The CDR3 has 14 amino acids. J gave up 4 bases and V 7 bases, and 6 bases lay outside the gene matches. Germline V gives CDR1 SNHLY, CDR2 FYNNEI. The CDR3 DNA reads TGTGCCAGCACCCGGGGACAGGAATACAATGAGCAGTTCTTC. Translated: CASTRGQEYNEQFF. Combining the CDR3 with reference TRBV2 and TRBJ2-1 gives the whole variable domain EPEVTQTPSHQVTQMGQEVILRCVPISNHLYFYWYRQILGQKVEFLVSFYNNEISEKSEIFDDQFSVERPDGSNFTLKIRSTKLEDSAMYFCASTRGQEYNEQFFGPGTRLTVL.

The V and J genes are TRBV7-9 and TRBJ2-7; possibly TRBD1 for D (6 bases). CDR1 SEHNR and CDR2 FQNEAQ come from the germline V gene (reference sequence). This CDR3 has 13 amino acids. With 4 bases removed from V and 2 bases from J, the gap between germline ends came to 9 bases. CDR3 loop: CASSSAGAYEQYF. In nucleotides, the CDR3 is TGTGCCAGCAGCTCGGCAGGGGCCTACGAGCAGTACTTC.

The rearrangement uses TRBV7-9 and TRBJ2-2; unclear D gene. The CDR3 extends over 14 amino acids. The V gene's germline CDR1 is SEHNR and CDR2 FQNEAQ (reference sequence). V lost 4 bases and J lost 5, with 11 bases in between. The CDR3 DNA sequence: TGTGCCAGCAGCTCAGAGCGTATGACCGGGGAGCTGTTTTTT. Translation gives CASSSERMTGELFF.

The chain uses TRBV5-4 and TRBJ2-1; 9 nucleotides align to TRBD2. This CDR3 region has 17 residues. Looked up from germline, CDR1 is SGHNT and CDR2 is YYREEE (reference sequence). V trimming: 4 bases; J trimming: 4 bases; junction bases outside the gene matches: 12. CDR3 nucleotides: TGTGCCAGCAGCGCAATCGGTGGCGGGGGGGCTTACAATGAGCAGTTCTTC. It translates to CASSAIGGGGAYNEQFF.

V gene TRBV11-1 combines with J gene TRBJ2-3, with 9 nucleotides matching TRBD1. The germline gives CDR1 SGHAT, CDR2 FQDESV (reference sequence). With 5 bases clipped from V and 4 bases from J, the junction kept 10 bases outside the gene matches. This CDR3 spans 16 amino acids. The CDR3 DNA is TGTGCCAGCAGCGGGCCGGGACAGGGATCCCCAGATACGCAGTATTTT. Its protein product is CASSGPGQGSPDTQYF.

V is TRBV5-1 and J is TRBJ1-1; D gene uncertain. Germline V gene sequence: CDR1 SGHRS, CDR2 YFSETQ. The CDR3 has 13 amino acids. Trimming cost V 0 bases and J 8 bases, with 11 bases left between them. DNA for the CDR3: TGCGCCAGCAGCTTGGCCGGAGCAGAAGAAGCTTTCTTT. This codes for CASSLAGAEEAFF.

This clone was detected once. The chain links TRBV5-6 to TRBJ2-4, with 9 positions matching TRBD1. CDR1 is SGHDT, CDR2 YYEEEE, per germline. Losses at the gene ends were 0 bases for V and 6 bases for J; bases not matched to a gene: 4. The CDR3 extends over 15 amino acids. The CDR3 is CASSLGDREPNIQYF. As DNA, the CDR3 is TGTGCCAGCAGCTTGGGGGACAGGGAACCAAACATTCAGTACTTC.

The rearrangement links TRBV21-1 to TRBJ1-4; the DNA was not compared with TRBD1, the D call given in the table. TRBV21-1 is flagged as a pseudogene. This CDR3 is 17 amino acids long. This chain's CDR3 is CASSKVLGRTINEKLFF. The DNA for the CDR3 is TGTGCCAGCAGCAAAGTTCTTGGCAGAACCATTAATGAAAAACTGTTTTTT.

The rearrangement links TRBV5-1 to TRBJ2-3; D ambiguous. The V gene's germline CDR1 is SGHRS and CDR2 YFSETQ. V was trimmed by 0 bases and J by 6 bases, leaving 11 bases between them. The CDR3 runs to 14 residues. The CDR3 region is CASSLVAPGDTQYF. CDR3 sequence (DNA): TGCGCCAGCAGCTTGGTGGCTCCCGGGGATACGCAGTATTTT.

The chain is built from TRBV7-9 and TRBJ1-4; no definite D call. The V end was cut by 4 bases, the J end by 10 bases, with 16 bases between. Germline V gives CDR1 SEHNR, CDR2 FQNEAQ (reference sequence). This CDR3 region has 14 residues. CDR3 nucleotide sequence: TGTGCCAGCAGCTCAAAGAACCGCGTTGGAAAACTGTTTTTT. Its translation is CASSSKNRVGKLFF.

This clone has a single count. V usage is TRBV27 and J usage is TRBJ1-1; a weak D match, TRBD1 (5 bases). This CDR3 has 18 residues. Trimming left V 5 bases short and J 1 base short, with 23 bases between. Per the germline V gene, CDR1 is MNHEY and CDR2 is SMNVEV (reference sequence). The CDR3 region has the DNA TGTGCCAGCAGTCCCAACCGGGGGGGAATCTACCCGAACACTGAAGCTTTCTTT. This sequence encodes CASSPNRGGIYPNTEAFF.

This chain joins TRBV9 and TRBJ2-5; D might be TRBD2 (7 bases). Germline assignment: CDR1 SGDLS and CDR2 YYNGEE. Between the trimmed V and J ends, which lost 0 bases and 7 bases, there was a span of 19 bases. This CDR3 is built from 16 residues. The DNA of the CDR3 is TGTGCCAGCAGCGTAGCTCCCGGGGGGCCTATGGGGACCCAGTACTTC. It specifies CASSVAPGGPMGTQYF.

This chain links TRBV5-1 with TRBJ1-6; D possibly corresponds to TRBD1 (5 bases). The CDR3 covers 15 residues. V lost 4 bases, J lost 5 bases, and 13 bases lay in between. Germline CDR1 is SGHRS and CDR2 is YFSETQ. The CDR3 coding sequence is TGCGCCAGCAGCCCGGGACTGAGTAATAATTCACCCCTCCACTTT. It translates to CASSPGLSNNSPLHF.

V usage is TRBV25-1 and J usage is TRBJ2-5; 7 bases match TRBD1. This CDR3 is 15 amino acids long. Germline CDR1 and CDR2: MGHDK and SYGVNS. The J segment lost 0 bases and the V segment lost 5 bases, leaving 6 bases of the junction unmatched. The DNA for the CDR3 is TGTGCCAGCAGTCGCCCGACAGGGAACCAAGAGACCCAGTACTTC. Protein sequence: CASSRPTGNQETQYF.

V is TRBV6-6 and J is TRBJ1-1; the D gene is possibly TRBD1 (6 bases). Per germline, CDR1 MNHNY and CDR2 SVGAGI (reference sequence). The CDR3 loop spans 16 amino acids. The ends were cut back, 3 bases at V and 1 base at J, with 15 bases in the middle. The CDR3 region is CASSYPLQGGNTEAFF. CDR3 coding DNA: TGTGCCAGCAGTTATCCCTTACAGGGCGGGAACACTGAAGCTTTCTTT.

CDR3 nucleotide sequence: TGTGCCAGCAGTTTATCGTGGGCCCCGATTCAGGGTACTGAAGCTTTCTTT. It encodes CASSLSWAPIQGTEAFF. The chain combines TRBV27 with TRBJ1-1, with D perhaps matching TRBD1 (5 bases). There are 17 residues in the CDR3. Per germline, CDR1 MNHEY and CDR2 SMNVEV (reference sequence). Trimming pared 0 bases from V and 5 bases from J, leaving 19 bases between.

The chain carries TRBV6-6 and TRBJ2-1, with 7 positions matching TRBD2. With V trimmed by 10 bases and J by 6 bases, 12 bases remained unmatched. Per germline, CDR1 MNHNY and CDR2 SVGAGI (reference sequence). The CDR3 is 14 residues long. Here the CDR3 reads CAIQKRGMGNEQFF. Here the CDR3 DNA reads TGTGCCATTCAAAAGCGGGGAATGGGCAATGAGCAGTTCTTC.